A single sample gave rise to the 10 T cell receptor beta chains below, sequenced in a study of neurological immune-mediated disorders. From the 5' RACE reads, TCRdb called clonotypes with MiXCR, one entry per CDR3 protein. The sample shows about 89,000 distinct CDR3 sequences, 2.5% to 3% of them seen only once. Source material: PBMCs. These receptors originate from a young woman with multiple sclerosis.

This clonotype occurred many times. The chain has TRBV20-1 and TRBJ2-3; a weak D match, TRBD2 (6 bases). Germline CDR1 reads DFQATT; CDR2 reads SNEGSKA (reference sequence). Trimming left V 6 bases short and J 8 bases short, with 18 bases between. CDR3 length: 13 amino acids. The CDR3 coding sequence is TGCAGTGCCCGGACCGGGACTGGAGCTACGCAGTATTTT. Its protein is CSARTGTGATQYF.

This chain uses TRBV20-1 with TRBJ2-5; the D is unclear. Trimming cost V 3 bases and J 4 bases, with 12 bases left between them. The germline gives CDR1 DFQATT, CDR2 SNEGSKA (reference sequence). This CDR3 comprises 13 residues. CDR3 sequence reads: CSASEATLETQYF. CDR3 DNA sequence: TGCAGTGCTAGTGAGGCTACGCTAGAGACCCAGTACTTC.

This clonotype was detected many times. The chain links TRBV5-1 to TRBJ2-2; no definite D call. CDR3 length equals 16 residues. Per the germline V gene, CDR1 is SGHRS and CDR2 is YFSETQ. With 1 base removed from V and 1 base from J, the gap between germline ends came to 11 bases. The CDR3 nucleotides read TGCGCCAGCAGCTTGTGGGCAGGTGGGAACACCGGGGAGCTGTTTTTT. Translated: CASSLWAGGNTGELFF.

At least ten counts were recorded for this clonotype. The chain links TRBV5-1 to TRBJ1-2, with 8 bases aligning to TRBD1. V shed 4 bases, J shed 6 bases, and the junction held 8 bases outside the gene matches. The CDR3 loop spans 14 amino acids. The germline CDR1 and CDR2 sequences are SGHRS and YFSETQ. CDR3 region: CASSRRQGWDGYTF. The CDR3 nucleotides read TGCGCCAGCAGCAGAAGACAGGGGTGGGATGGCTACACCTTC.

This clonotype was detected ten times or more. The chain couples TRBV5-1 to TRBJ2-2; a possible D gene is TRBD1 (5 bases). The CDR3 sequence is 15 residues long. Trimming removed 0 bases from V and 0 bases from J, with 6 bases in between. Per the germline V gene, CDR1 is SGHRS and CDR2 is YFSETQ. The CDR3: CASSLAGSNTGELFF. The CDR3 DNA reads TGCGCCAGCAGCTTGGCAGGGTCGAACACCGGGGAGCTGTTTTTT.

This clonotype was observed many times. The J gene is TRBJ2-1, the V gene TRBV7-9; 13 positions agree with TRBD2. Germline V gene data show CDR1 as SEHNR and CDR2 as FQNEAQ (reference sequence). CDR3 size: 15 residues. V lost 8 bases and J lost 8; bases outside the gene matches: 9. CDR3 coding DNA: TGTGCCAGCCGCAGGGGACTAGCGGGATCGGATGAGCAGTTCTTC. As protein: CASRRGLAGSDEQFF. The full variable domain, with the rest looked up from reference TRBV7-9 and TRBJ2-1, is DTGVSQNPRHKITKRGQNVTFRCDPISEHNRLYWYRQTLGQGPEFLTYFQNEAQLEKSRLLSDRFSAERPKGSFSTLEIQRTEQGDSAMYLCASRRGLAGSDEQFFGPGTRLTVL.

This clonotype was detected ten times or more. The CDR3 bases are TGCGCCAGCAGCTTAGGAAGTAACACCGGGGAGCTGTTTTTT. As protein: CASSLGSNTGELFF. The chain uses TRBV5-1 and TRBJ2-2, with no clear D. V gave up 2 bases and J gave up 2 bases, with 7 bases separating them. Per germline, CDR1 SGHRS and CDR2 YFSETQ. The CDR3 totals 14 residues.

This clonotype was found many times. The rearrangement uses TRBV12-3 or TRBV12-4 and TRBJ2-2; 9 positions agree with TRBD2. The CDR3 runs 16 residues. V dropped 4 bases and J dropped 5; count of bases not matched to a gene: 8. The CDR3: CASSSLAGAGTGELFF. The CDR3 DNA reads as TGTGCCAGCAGTTCCTTAGCGGGAGCGGGTACCGGGGAGCTGTTTTTT.

This clonotype was seen many times. The chain has TRBV6-5 and TRBJ2-2, with D unclear. Germline V lookup: CDR1 MNHEY, CDR2 SVGAGI. The CDR3 totals 13 residues. V shed 3 bases and J shed 6 bases, with 8 bases lying between them. CDR3: CASSYESSGELFF. In DNA form, the CDR3 reads TGTGCCAGCAGTTATGAAAGCTCCGGGGAGCTGTTTTTT.

The table lists this clonotype with a few counts. A read error is possible here, since a much larger clone lies one base away. This rearrangement joins TRBV20-1 to TRBJ2-3; 7 nucleotides match TRBD2. Trimming cost V 6 bases and J 0 bases; bases outside gene matches: 6. The CDR3 spans 14 residues. In germline, CDR1 is DFQATT, CDR2 SNEGSKA (reference sequence). The CDR3 DNA reads as TGCAGTGCCCACCCAGCGGGAAGCACAGATACGCAGTATTTT. Translated: CSAHPAGSTDTQYF.